The rows below give T cell receptor beta chains drawn from one sample of a study of blood T cell repertoires in COVID-19. Libraries were prepared by immunoSEQ multiplex PCR; TCRdb keeps only in-frame clonotypes and omits some of them. This table holds about 270,000 clones, approximately 84% found once. The sequencing input was peripheral blood. These receptor sequences come from a human donor in a cohort sampled during active COVID-19. CDR3s leave out the opening cysteine and the closing phenylalanine or tryptophan.

TRBJ2-5,TRBV5-1,ASSFSGGAGETQY
TRBJ2-2,TRBV18,ASSPVYRASGELF
TRBJ1-5,TRBV28,ASSFVAGQGSLYSNQPQH
TRBJ1-3,TRBV19,ASSISVVPGVLSGNTIY
TRBJ1-2,TRBV2,ASRKGEDYGYT
TRBJ1-2,TRBV7-2,ASSPYLVGRGGYT
TRBJ2-5,TRBV24-1,ATSTGGAKTQY
TRBJ2-1,TRBV5-4,ASSSGGGKNEQF
TRBJ2-5,TRBV7-3,ASSLREGETQY
TRBJ2-6,TRBV5-1,ASSPGGAGANVLT
TRBJ2-5,TRBV5-1,ASSTTSGGRGQETQY
TRBJ1-5,TRBV7-8,ASSSRDNNQPQH
TRBJ2-3,TRBV6-1,ASSEAVTITDTQY
TRBJ1-1,TRBV7-9,ASSLAQGVEAF
TRBJ1-1,TRBV18,ASSPKAGQGGWTEAF
TRBJ1-2,TRBV27,ASMGVTYYGYT
TRBJ1-5,TRBV19,ASSPRTGYSNQPQH
TRBJ2-7,TRBV28,ASGRYEQY
TRBJ2-7,TRBV7-8,ASSRDRVYEQY
TRBJ2-3,TRBV27,ASSLLETDTQY
TRBJ1-1,TRBV5-1,ASSLATDTLNTEAF
TRBJ1-2,TRBV28,ASSTPGLLAGYT
TRBJ2-1,TRBV10-3,AISLGNEQF
TRBJ2-1,TRBV6-5,ASSLWGDEQF
TRBJ1-2,TRBV2,ASGESRRDYGYT
TRBJ1-6,TRBV19,ASRALGSSYNSPLH
TRBJ2-1,TRBV19,ASTSVANSYNEQF
TRBJ2-2,TRBV24-1,ATSAGLTGELF
TRBJ2-1,TRBV11-1,ASSLSGGFDNEQF
TRBJ2-2,TRBV15,ATSRARPRQGPGELF
TRBJ2-1,TRBV19,ASSLAGGLSYNEQF
TRBJ2-5,TRBV5-6,ASSRVGTSTQETQY
TRBJ1-2,TRBV18,ASSPNPGSYGYT
TRBJ2-1,TRBV10-1,ASSSDRVKRNEQF
TRBJ1-1,TRBV7-2,ASSPQGNTEAF
TRBJ1-2,TRBV27,ASSLTGQDPYGYT
TRBJ1-4,TRBV5-1,ASSLGNRGRGNEKLF
TRBJ2-7,TRBV21-1,ASSTRDRGRGGRTSGTYEQY
TRBJ1-2,TRBV29-1,SVERGIYGYT
TRBJ1-2,TRBV6-2/TRBV6-3,ASSPTGDYGYT
TRBJ1-3,TRBV19,ASSIGWRGSTGNTIY
TRBJ2-1,TRBV7-3,ASSPRTSGFREQF
TRBJ1-5,TRBV7-9,ASSLFGQGDNQPQH
TRBJ2-7,TRBV10-1,ASSVSAGGLH
TRBJ2-1,TRBV19,ASSMDLAGPYNEQF
TRBJ2-5,TRBV18,ASSPLREEWETQY
TRBJ1-1,TRBV12-3/TRBV12-4,ASSWTVNTEAF
TRBJ2-2,TRBV5-1,ASSLVGLAGGGPGELF
TRBJ2-2,TRBV6-1,ASSGFPPPGHLTGELF
TRBJ1-5,TRBV7-8,ASSFSGTGGNQPQH
TRBJ1-2,TRBV3-1/TRBV3-2,ASSQEGTGDRGYT
TRBJ2-1,TRBV5-6,ASRPSGANSYNEQF
TRBJ1-2,TRBV19,ASSTNRGWDRAANYGYT
TRBJ2-5,TRBV7-2,ASSWNRGRETQY
TRBJ2-1,TRBV15,ATSRDAGGYNEQF
TRBJ2-1,TRBV6-6,ASSYDTGLNEQF
TRBJ1-4,TRBV18,ASSARQSLTNEKLF
TRBJ2-3,TRBV6-5,ASSQTTDTQY
TRBJ2-1,TRBV5-6,ASSLGTSHEQF